This T cell receptor beta chain was retrieved from a study of cytomegalovirus exposure and HLA in healthy donors (dated 2017 in TCRdb). The study in broad terms: An earlier analysis of about 560 of the donors reported approximately 300 Gb of sequence data and 117 million unique TCR beta sequences obtained from about 170 million T cells. The study aimed to test whether signatures of past pathogen exposure could be identified by cataloging public T cell receptors. High-throughput TCR immunosequencing, statistical association of individual TCRs with disease status, and machine learning were combined to predict cytomegalovirus infection status. To decide whether each TCR beta V gene segment behaved as functional or pseudogenic, an earlier analysis of fewer than 750 of the donors relied on high-throughput TCR beta sequencing. Among the roughly 430 genotyped donors, around 81% belonged to the genetic ancestry cluster associated with self-reported Caucasian donors. HLA typing covered class I and class II loci at four-digit resolution. The later analysis used no new phenotypic data to find candidate immune exposures, relying instead on TCR beta sequences and their occurrence across donors. To study patterns of TCR occurrence, a later analysis re-analyzed previously published TCR beta repertoires from several hundred donors and added high-resolution HLA genotyping. In a later genetic analysis, genome-wide SNP genotypes for about 55% of the roughly 700 donors were used, and that subset was treated as a discovery cohort. About five DR-DQ haplotypes were treated as single units for association and clustering because of strong linkage in the cohort. Among 398 genotyped donors of the cohort, an average of about 240,000 unique TCR beta nucleotide sequences were sequenced per donor, roughly 20% of them non-productive. The study profiled the T cell repertoires of 500 to 800 subjects by immunosequencing and related them to cytomegalovirus serostatus. Typing coverage varied by locus: roughly 629-640 donors for A, B, C, DRB1 and DQB1; roughly 510 for DQA1; approximately 610 for DPA1; fewer than 480 for DPB1. Every discovery cohort repertoire had been produced on one sequencing platform. Donor age, sex, ethnicity and CMV serostatus were collected together with the repertoire data. Along with the roughly 710-subject first cohort, a separate validation cohort of over a hundred different subjects was used. An early release that covered 500 to 800 HLA-typed donors contained around 300 gigabases of sequencing data and around 80 million unique TCR sequences. General conclusions and limits of the study: CMV serostatus was the only immune exposure information available for the cohort. In a later analysis, HLA-associated TCR beta chains showed more clonal expansion and lower generation probabilities than non-associated chains that were equally common. Broadly in line with IMGT annotations, most TCR beta V segments showed up in productive rearrangements about 90% or about 30% of the time in an earlier analysis of approximately 600 of the donors. Because HLA typing was missing for some donors at each locus, association tests included only the typed subset. Only TCR beta chains were sequenced in this cohort, and the absence of alpha or paired-chain data limited detectable features. In a later genetic analysis, a missense DCLRE1C variant was associated with V-gene and J-gene trimming of TCR beta chains, and the association was replicated in an independent cohort. According to a later analysis, most CMV-associated TCR beta chains appeared to be HLA-restricted, and the HLA associations seemed to be driven largely by CMV exposure. According to a later analysis, parvovirus B19, influenza, CMV and Epstein-Barr virus appeared linked to several top co-occurrence clusters. It was suggested by the authors that the approach could potentially be generalized to other disease states and immunological phenotypes. A group of highly shared sequence variants was considered likely to be a technical artifact of the sequencing pipeline. Cytomegalovirus status was reported to be diagnosed by the classifier with high specificity and sensitivity in both the original and validation cohorts. Presence/absence analyses assumed roughly uniform sequencing depth across donors, an assumption that may not hold. At a false discovery rate of 0.05, a later analysis linked some 17,000 TCR beta sequences to specific HLA alleles. When HLA alleles, especially DR and DQ, strongly co-occurred, TCR associations were difficult to assign to individual alleles. The study gave a list of roughly 150 TCR beta chains associated with cytomegalovirus. Linkage disequilibrium might explain the correlated functional status among segregating V segments, but an unknown experimental factor could not be ruled out. In a later analysis, TCR association rates were found to vary across HLA loci, with the most associated TCRs seen for DRB1 alleles and the fewest for HLA-C alleles. A further reported finding was that TCR beta sequences accurately predicted the HLA-A and HLA-B alleles for most subjects in the first cohort. Some IMGT-functional V segments, including TRBV6-2 and TRBV6-3, could not be told apart with the 87-base-pair reads, so those segments were excluded. Most TCR sequences were seen in very few donors, while some public TCRs were found in many individuals. Because counts were too low, about 17 rarely observed V segments, including chromosome 9 orphons, were excluded from the earlier analysis of 587 of the donors. According to a later genetic analysis, donors in an Asian-associated ancestry cluster had fewer N-insertions in productive TCRs than the approximately 670-donor mean. In vitro tests confirmed that a few of the cytomegalovirus-associated TCR beta chains recognize cytomegalovirus antigens.

In total, over 600 healthy bone marrow donors made up the cohort. All cohort members were sampled while nominally healthy, although unrecorded immune exposures were likely present. The donor tested CMV seronegative and was one of the 352 seronegative cohort members. Each donor provided a peripheral blood sample, and peripheral blood mononuclear cells were used for TCR beta sequencing. The Qiagen DNeasy Blood Extraction Kit was used to extract genomic DNA from the blood cell samples. Libraries were made using the immunoSEQ multiplex PCR assay. The multiplex PCR relied on a mix of 60 forward primers for TCR Vbeta segments and 13 reverse primers for TCR Jbeta segments. The CDR3 region of rearranged TCR beta genes was amplified from genomic DNA by a multiplex PCR assay. The Illumina HiSeq System was used to sequence the amplified TCR beta libraries as 87-base-pair reads. In the source study's methods: Across the 670 or so repertoires, a later analysis counted 80 million or so unique TCR beta chains, 9 million to 14 million of which were shared by at least two donors. Raw reads were error-corrected and collapsed into unique sequences by a nearest-neighbor algorithm in which closely related sequences were merged to remove PCR and sequencing errors. V, D and J gene segments were assigned by aligning CDR3 sequences to IMGT reference sequences. Each retained sequence needed at least a six-nucleotide match to both a V gene segment and a J gene segment. Rearrangements were classified as productive when the CDR3 lacked stop codons and remained in frame with V and J, and all other rearrangements were classified as non-productive. Following IMGT convention, CDR3 was defined as the stretch from the second conserved V-encoded cysteine to the conserved J-encoded phenylalanine. The earlier analysis of around 640 of the donors excluded sequences that lacked an unambiguous match to a single V gene segment. An earlier analysis of about 600 of the donors called V segments functional above 56.7% productive rearrangements and segregating when the between-donor standard deviation exceeded 5%. To diagnose cytomegalovirus status from the catalog of TCR beta chain sequences, a statistical classification framework was built. In a later analysis, V and J genes were assigned by comparing TCR nucleotide sequences against IMGT/GENE-DB human TR gene sequences. The TCRdist pipeline was used in a later analysis to assign CDR3 sequences and most-parsimonious VDJ recombination scenarios. A later analysis defined each TCR beta chain by its CDR3 amino acid sequence plus V-gene family, and excluded reads lacking a unique V-gene family. To address suspected cross-contamination and a sequencing artifact, a later analysis removed 550 to 750 highly shared, low-generation-probability nucleotide sequences. A later analysis calculated a clonal expansion index for each public chain from normalized within-repertoire ranks of inferred template counts. A later analysis computed generation probabilities with a VDJ recombination model fitted to out-of-frame rearrangements, and checked the results against IGoR. In a later analysis, TCR-TCR, TCR-HLA and TCR-CMV co-occurrence was scored with hypergeometric tests, and a repertoire-size bias correction was applied to TCR pairs. False discovery rates were estimated in a later analysis by permuting HLA or CMV assignments 20 times. In a later analysis, co-occurring TCRs were grouped with DBSCAN, and TCRdist sequence similarity was added when clustering was performed within HLA-allele-positive subsets. Co-occurrence clustering excluded repertoires with fewer than 30,000 or more than 120,000 public chains, plus five with anomalous nucleotide sharing. In TCRdb, the immuneACCESS table is reduced to in-frame sequences with V and J assigned. These tables do not hold every clone; where another copy was compared, an unresolved V gene accounts for under half, and the others remain unexplained. From that table come the V and J calls and clone size; the DNA was used to work out D and trimming. The sample data list roughly 180,000 clones, and almost 80% of these were observed just once. The ten largest clones represent approximately 1.3% of the sample.

Points on this clone: The antigen it recognizes is unknown. The input lacks base qualities; no much larger clone sits a single base away.

CDR1 and CDR2 are read off the germline V gene (reference sequence) as SEHNR and FQNEAQ. Trimming removed 2 bases from V and 0 bases from J, leaving 13 bases between the germline ends. Including cysteine and phenylalanine, the CDR3 has 16 amino acids. The read is trimmed to its CDR3 DNA, 48 bases read in frame from base 1. The sample comprised PBMCs. This chain is built from TRBV7-9 and TRBJ1-1; a confident D gene designation cannot be given. The clonotype originates from a man aged 25-45 years in good health and CMV-seronegative. The bases are TGTGCCAGCAGCTTATCCCTGACGGGGTTGAACACTGAAGCTTTCTTT. It codes for CASSLSLTGLNTEAFF.